This entry concerns a single T cell receptor (beta chain). Its specificity is unknown. Being one base from a much bigger clone, this may be a read error. Germline-derived CDR1 and CDR2 are SGHRS and YFSETQ. This CDR3 is built from 15 residues. This sample is part of a study of identical twins. TCRdb passed the 5' RACE reads through MiXCR, listing each CDR3 protein once. This table has approximately 890,000 distinct CDR3 sequences, over 9% appearing once. Notes on the study in general: Invariant cells of the MAIT and iNKT types might have partly distorted the zero-insertion analyses. A lower insertion count was a feature of abundant cord blood beta clonotypes, with no such feature in memory repertoires. Model-predicted out-of-frame TCR alpha sharing fell below observed values in monozygotic twins.

This same sample was also taken into another study, of yellow fever vaccine responses in identical twins. That paper states: Vaccine T cell responses of twins reportedly seemed partly convergent and partly personalized.

The sequencing input was PBMCs. This TCR was sampled from a young woman in good health. The chain employs TRBV5-1 and TRBJ2-1; D not certain. The CDR3 loop is CASSLMALTYNVQFF. In nucleotides, the CDR3 is TGCGCCAGCAGCTTGATGGCATTAACCTACAATGTGCAGTTCTTC.